The 10 T cell receptor beta chains listed next were all sequenced from one sample in a study of CD8 T cells in Susac syndrome. An amount of RNA that ranged from roughly 0.5 to 1 ug was reverse transcribed with random hexamers. TCRdb itself ran the immunoSEQ multiplex PCR reads through MiXCR, one entry per CDR3 protein. The sample has more than 100,000 distinct CDR3 sequences, nearly 95% seen once; the top ten hold 0.12%. Sequencing input: CD4+ T cells from PBMCs. These receptors all stem from a human donor in good health.

J is TRBJ2-6 and V is TRBV18, with D uncertain. Per the germline V gene, CDR1 is KGHSH and CDR2 is LQKENI. Between the trimmed V and J ends, which lost 2 bases and 6 bases, there was a span of 11 bases. The CDR3 spans 15 residues. The CDR3 DNA is TGTGCCAGCTCACCAGCTCCAGCAACGGCCAACGTCCTGACTTTC. Protein: CASSPAPATANVLTF.

The V gene is TRBV12-3 or TRBV12-4, the J gene TRBJ2-1, with D perhaps TRBD2 (6 bases). The ends were cut back, 0 bases at V and 4 bases at J, with 10 bases in the middle. The CDR3 totals 15 residues. The CDR3 here is CASSLASGLYNEQFF. The CDR3 nucleotides are TGTGCCAGCAGTTTAGCTAGCGGATTATACAATGAGCAGTTCTTC.

The V and J genes are TRBV5-1 and TRBJ2-5, with 11 bases matching TRBD1. This CDR3 has 16 residues. Unmatched junction bases numbered 9, after V lost 4 bases and J lost 4 bases. Germline-derived CDR1 and CDR2 are SGHRS and YFSETQ. CDR3: CASSPEGQGGGETQYF. CDR3 nucleotides: TGCGCCAGCAGCCCAGAGGGACAGGGGGGAGGAGAGACCCAGTACTTC. Full variable domain (outside the CDR3, taken from reference TRBV5-1 and TRBJ2-5): KAGVTQTPRYLIKTRGQQVTLSCSPISGHRSVSWYQQTPGQGLQFLFEYFSETQRNKGNFPGRFSGRQFSNSRSEMNVSTLELGDSALYLCASSPEGQGGGETQYFGPGTRLLVL.

The chain has TRBV4-2 and TRBJ2-7, with D perhaps given as TRBD1 or TRBD2 (7 bases each). V gave up 0 bases and J gave up 4 bases, with 16 bases separating them. The germline CDR1 and CDR2 sequences are LGHNA and YNFKEQ. The CDR3 is 16 amino acids. The CDR3 region is CASSQEGGGSLYEQYF. Here the CDR3 DNA reads TGTGCCAGCAGCCAAGAAGGGGGCGGGAGCTTATACGAGCAGTACTTC.

This chain uses TRBV6-1 with TRBJ1-3; 10 bases are a match to TRBD1. Per the germline V gene, CDR1 is MNHNS and CDR2 is SASEGT. The CDR3 covers 16 residues. Trimming removed 6 bases from V and 2 bases from J; junction bases left unmatched: 7. In DNA form, the CDR3 reads TGTGCCAGCAGCCCGGACAGGGGGATGGCTGGAAACACCATATATTTT. It translates to CASSPDRGMAGNTIYF.

The chain employs TRBV5-1 and TRBJ2-4; 8 positions agree with TRBD1. The germline gives CDR1 SGHRS, CDR2 YFSETQ. The CDR3 has 14 residues. Trimming at V came to 4 bases and at J to 8 bases, leaving 8 bases not matched to a gene. This chain's CDR3 is CASSQDRARYIQYF. As DNA, the CDR3 is TGCGCCAGCAGCCAGGACAGGGCGAGGTACATTCAGTACTTC.

The V gene is TRBV4-1, the J gene TRBJ2-7, with 10 bases matching TRBD1. The junction had 6 bases not matched to a gene; V was cut back by 5 bases and J by 5 bases. The CDR3 spans 14 residues. Germline CDR1 and CDR2: MGHRA and YSYEKL. CDR3 in amino acids: CASSRGQGTHEQYF. The CDR3 DNA follows: TGCGCCAGCAGCAGGGGACAGGGGACCCACGAGCAGTACTTC.

V gene TRBV15 combines with J gene TRBJ2-5; 7 bases map to TRBD2. Germline V gene lookup returns CDR1 LNHNV and CDR2 YYDKDF (reference sequence). The length of the CDR3 is 16 residues. With 1 base clipped from V and 5 bases from J, the junction kept 10 bases outside the gene matches. The CDR3 region has the DNA TGTGCCACCAGCAGAGCCCGGACTAGTTTAGGGGAGACCCAGTACTTC. Translating it yields CATSRARTSLGETQYF.

The chain couples TRBV29-1 to TRBJ2-2; perhaps D is TRBD1 or TRBD2 (5 bases each). CDR1 SQVTM and CDR2 ANQGSEA come from the germline V gene. This CDR3 comprises 15 residues. Trimming left V 4 bases short and J 1 base short, with 13 bases between. The CDR3 region has the DNA TGCAGCGTTGTACGGGACCGACTGAACACCGGGGAGCTGTTTTTT. It codes for CSVVRDRLNTGELFF.

The V call is TRBV7-2, the J call TRBJ1-5; D unresolved. Germline V lookup: CDR1 SGHTA, CDR2 FQGNSA. Trimming removed 1 base at V and 2 bases at J, with 12 bases between. This CDR3 is built from 16 residues. This CDR3 reads CASSLDRSSGNQPQHF. CDR3 in DNA: TGTGCCAGCAGCTTAGACAGATCCAGCGGCAATCAGCCCCAGCATTTT.